Shown below are 18 T cell receptor beta chains from a single sample sequenced in a study of T cell responses to AZD1222 COVID-19 vaccine. Assay used: immunoSEQ multiplex PCR; TCRdb lists only in-frame clones, some missing. This sample yields approximately 180,000 clones, of which approximately 86% are seen a single time; 2.6% belongs to the top ten. The specimen was peripheral blood, collected on day 0 of AZD1222 vaccination. These TCRs come from an adult in good health.

This sequence joins TRBV30 and TRBJ1-1, with D possibly being TRBD1 (6 bases). The CDR3 consists of 15 residues. Germline V CDR1 and CDR2: GTSNPN, SVGIG (reference sequence). The ends were cut back, 0 bases at V and 0 bases at J, with 11 bases in the middle. CDR3 protein: CAWSVLGAMNTEAFF. As DNA, the CDR3 is TGTGCCTGGAGTGTACTGGGGGCCATGAACACTGAAGCTTTCTTT.

The J gene is TRBJ1-2, the V gene TRBV28; 9 bases are shared with TRBD1. The J segment lost 4 bases and the V segment lost 8 bases, leaving 5 bases of the junction unmatched. The germline CDR1 and CDR2 sequences are MDHEN and SYDVKM. The CDR3 covers 13 residues. The CDR3 DNA follows: TGTGCCAGCGGGACAGGGTTAGCCTATGGCTACACCTTC. The encoded protein is CASGTGLAYGYTF.

The V gene is TRBV5-6, the J gene TRBJ2-5; the match to TRBD1 covers 10 bases. This CDR3 spans 15 amino acids. Trimming removed 0 bases from V and 4 bases from J; junction bases left unmatched: 3. The V gene's germline CDR1 is SGHDT and CDR2 YYEEEE. The CDR3 bases are TGTGCCAGCAGCTTGGGGACAGGGGGTTTAGAGACCCAGTACTTC. It specifies CASSLGTGGLETQYF.

This chain links TRBV28 with TRBJ1-2; 8 bases are shared with TRBD1. Germline-derived CDR1 and CDR2 are MDHEN and SYDVKM. V gave up 7 bases and J gave up 5 bases; unmatched junction bases: 12. The CDR3 loop spans 15 amino acids. The CDR3 DNA sequence: TGTGCCAGCACCAATAGGGCAGGGGGCGCTTATGGCTACACCTTC. It translates to CASTNRAGGAYGYTF.

This sequence joins TRBV24-1 and TRBJ2-7; 8 positions match TRBD1. The junction had 5 bases not matched to a gene; V was cut back by 3 bases and J by 5 bases. There are 14 residues in the CDR3. CDR1 is KGHDR, CDR2 SFDVKD, per germline. The CDR3 coding sequence is TGTGCCACCAGTGATCCAGCAGGGGGCAACGAGCAGTACTTC. Protein: CATSDPAGGNEQYF.

In DNA form, the CDR3 reads TGTGCCAGTGGGACCGATTCTAACTATGGCTACACCTTC. This gives the protein CASGTDSNYGYTF. This rearrangement joins TRBV2 to TRBJ1-2; D possibly corresponds to TRBD1 (5 bases). With 9 bases removed from V and 0 bases from J, the gap between germline ends came to 11 bases. Germline CDR1 is SNHLY and CDR2 is FYNNEI. The CDR3 runs 13 residues.

The chain employs TRBV28 and TRBJ1-2; tentatively, D is TRBD1 (5 bases). This CDR3 comprises 14 residues. V was shortened by 5 bases and J by 4 bases, with 14 bases between the two germline ends. Germline CDR1 reads MDHEN; CDR2 reads SYDVKM. Written as DNA, the CDR3 is TGTGCCAGCAGTCCACATTGGGGGGGCTATGGCTACACCTTC. It is translated as CASSPHWGGYGYTF.

The chain employs TRBV3-1 (or the pseudogene TRBV3-2) and TRBJ1-2, with D unresolved. The V gene's germline CDR1 is LGHDT and CDR2 YNNKEL (reference sequence). Between the trimmed V and J ends, which lost 5 bases and 5 bases, there was a span of 6 bases. CDR3 length: 11 residues. The CDR3 region is CASSYQYGYTF. The DNA for the CDR3 is TGTGCCAGCAGCTACCAATATGGCTACACCTTC.

This chain links TRBV5-1 with TRBJ2-1, with D perhaps TRBD1 (5 bases). Germline CDR1 is SGHRS and CDR2 is YFSETQ. The CDR3 spans 13 residues. V was shortened by 0 bases and J by 7 bases, with 8 bases between the two germline ends. CDR3 residues: CASSLAPGNEQFF. CDR3 DNA sequence: TGCGCCAGCAGCTTGGCCCCAGGGAATGAGCAGTTCTTC. Full variable domain (rest looked up from reference TRBV5-1 and TRBJ2-1): KAGVTQTPRYLIKTRGQQVTLSCSPISGHRSVSWYQQTPGQGLQFLFEYFSETQRNKGNFPGRFSGRQFSNSRSEMNVSTLELGDSALYLCASSLAPGNEQFFGPGTRLTVL.

The chain recombines TRBV28 with TRBJ2-7, with 9 bases identical to TRBD2. The CDR3 consists of 15 residues. Per germline, CDR1 MDHEN and CDR2 SYDVKM. V gave up 5 bases and J gave up 5 bases; unmatched junction bases: 10. The CDR3 region is CASSPIAGESHEQYF. DNA of the CDR3: TGTGCCAGCAGTCCTATAGCGGGAGAGTCCCACGAGCAGTACTTC. The entire variable domain, with the rest obtained from reference TRBV28 and TRBJ2-7, is as follows: DVKVTQSSRYLVKRTGEKVFLECVQDMDHENMFWYRQDPGLGLRLIYFSYDVKMKEKGDIPEGYSVSREKKERFSLILESASTNQTSMYLCASSPIAGESHEQYFGPGTRLTVT.

The chain couples TRBV15 to TRBJ1-2, with D hard to call. The germline gives CDR1 LNHNV, CDR2 YYDKDF (reference sequence). V was clipped by 0 bases and J by 8 bases, with 10 bases between them. This CDR3 region has 13 residues. CDR3 region: CATSREGVGGYTF. Written as DNA, the CDR3 is TGTGCCACCAGCAGAGAGGGTGTGGGAGGCTACACCTTC.

V gene TRBV19 combines with J gene TRBJ2-3; 7 nucleotides line up with TRBD2. The germline V gene encodes CDR1 LNHDA and CDR2 SQIVND (reference sequence). The CDR3 length is 15 residues. The V segment lost 7 bases and the J segment 2 bases; nucleotides outside the gene matches: 9. CDR3 region: CASTERGLNTDTQYF. In DNA form, the CDR3 reads TGTGCCAGTACTGAGCGGGGCCTTAACACAGATACGCAGTATTTT.

The rearrangement joins TRBV19 to TRBJ1-3; no clear D. This CDR3 is 17 amino acids long. From germline, CDR1 is LNHDA and CDR2 SQIVND (reference sequence). Trimming pared 3 bases from V and 0 bases from J, leaving 15 bases between. Here the CDR3 reads CASSISGGPGSGNTIYF. The CDR3 region has the DNA TGTGCCAGTAGTATTTCAGGAGGGCCGGGCTCTGGAAACACCATATATTTT.

This chain connects TRBV7-6 to TRBJ2-7; the match to TRBD2 covers 7 bases. The trim removed 1 base at V and 5 bases at J, leaving 8 bases unmatched. This CDR3 spans 15 amino acids. The V gene's germline CDR1 is SGHVS and CDR2 FNYEAQ. CDR3 loop: CASSLEREGLHEQYF. CDR3 nucleotides: TGTGCCAGCAGCTTAGAGCGGGAAGGTCTCCACGAGCAGTACTTC.

The rearrangement uses TRBV7-2 and TRBJ1-5, with unresolved D. From germline, CDR1 is SGHTA and CDR2 FQGNSA. Trimming took off 1 base at V and 5 bases at J, with 12 bases between the two ends. The CDR3 runs to 15 residues. CDR3 sequence (DNA): TGTGCCAGCAGCTTAGTAGCAGCTTTTGATCAGCCCCAGCATTTT. Amino acids: CASSLVAAFDQPQHF.

The chain is built from TRBV7-7 and TRBJ1-4, with 9 bases fitting TRBD1. CDR3 length equals 15 residues. J lost 5 bases, V lost 5 bases, and 6 bases had no gene match. The germline gives CDR1 SSHAT, CDR2 FNYEAQ (reference sequence). This chain's CDR3 is CASSPGTGKNEKLFF. In nucleotides, the CDR3 is TGTGCCAGCAGCCCGGGGACAGGGAAAAATGAAAAACTGTTTTTT.

The chain couples TRBV10-3 to TRBJ2-3, with a possible D match to TRBD2 (5 bases). The CDR3 consists of 14 residues. Trimming left V 10 bases short and J 7 bases short, with 21 bases between. The V gene's germline CDR1 is ENHRY and CDR2 SYGVKD. The DNA of the CDR3 is TGTGCCACTGCGGGTCCCCCGGGGATGAATACGCAGTATTTT. The encoded protein is CATAGPPGMNTQYF.

The chain links TRBV10-3 to TRBJ1-1, with D possibly TRBD1 on 6 matching bases. Germline CDR1 is ENHRY and CDR2 is SYGVKD. V was pared by 2 bases and J by 3 bases, with 13 bases between. This CDR3 contains 15 residues. The CDR3 protein is CAISETRGEYTEAFF. As DNA, the CDR3 is TGTGCCATCAGTGAGACCAGGGGCGAGTACACTGAAGCTTTCTTT.